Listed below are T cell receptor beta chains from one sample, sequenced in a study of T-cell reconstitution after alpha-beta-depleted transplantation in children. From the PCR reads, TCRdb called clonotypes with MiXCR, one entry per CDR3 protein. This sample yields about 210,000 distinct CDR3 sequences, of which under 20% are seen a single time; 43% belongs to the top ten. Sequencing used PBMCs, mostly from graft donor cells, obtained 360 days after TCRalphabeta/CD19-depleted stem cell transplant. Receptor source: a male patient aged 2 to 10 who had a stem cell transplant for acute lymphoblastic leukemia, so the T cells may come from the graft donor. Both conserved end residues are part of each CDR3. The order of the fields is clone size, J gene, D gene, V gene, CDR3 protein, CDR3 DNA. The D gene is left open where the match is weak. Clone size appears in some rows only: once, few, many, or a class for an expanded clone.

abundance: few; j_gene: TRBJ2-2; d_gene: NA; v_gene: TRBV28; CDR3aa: CASSFLGPAFSGELFF; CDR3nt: TGTGCCAGCAGTTTCTTGGGACCCGCTTTTTCCGGGGAGCTGTTTTTT
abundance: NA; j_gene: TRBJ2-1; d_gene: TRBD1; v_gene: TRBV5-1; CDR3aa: CASSDPHQGATRNEQFF; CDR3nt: TGCGCCAGCAGCGATCCTCATCAGGGGGCCACCAGGAATGAGCAGTTCTTC
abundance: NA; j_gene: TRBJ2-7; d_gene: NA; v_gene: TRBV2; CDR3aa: CASTLTQGNEQYF; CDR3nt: TGTGCCAGCACCCTAACGCAGGGAAACGAGCAGTACTTC
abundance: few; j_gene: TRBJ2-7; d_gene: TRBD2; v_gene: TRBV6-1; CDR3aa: CASSKLAGLTYEQYF; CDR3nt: TGTGCCAGCAGCAAACTAGCGGGACTAACCTACGAGCAGTACTTC
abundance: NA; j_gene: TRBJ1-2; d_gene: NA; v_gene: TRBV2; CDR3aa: CASKGEIYGYTF; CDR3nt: TGTGCCAGCAAGGGAGAAATTTATGGCTACACCTTC
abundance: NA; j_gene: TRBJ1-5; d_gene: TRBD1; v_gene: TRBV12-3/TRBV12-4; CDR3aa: CASRSDRGVASNQPQHF; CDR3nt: TGTGCCAGCAGATCGGACAGGGGAGTAGCGAGCAATCAGCCCCAGCATTTT
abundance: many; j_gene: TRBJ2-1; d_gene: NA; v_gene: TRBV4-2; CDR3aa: CASRHGGQTGNEQFF; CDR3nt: TGTGCCAGCAGGCATGGCGGACAGACAGGTAATGAGCAGTTCTTC
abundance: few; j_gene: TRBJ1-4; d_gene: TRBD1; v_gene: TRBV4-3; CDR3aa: CASSKMGQGGSTNEKLFF; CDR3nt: TGCGCCAGCAGCAAGATGGGACAGGGAGGGTCGACTAATGAAAAACTGTTTTTT
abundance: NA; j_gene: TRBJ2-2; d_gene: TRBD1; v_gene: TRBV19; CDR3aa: CASMRRDSGTGELFF; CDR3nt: TGTGCCAGTATGCGACGGGACAGCGGCACCGGGGAGCTGTTTTTT
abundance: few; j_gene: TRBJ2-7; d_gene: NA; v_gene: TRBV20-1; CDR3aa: CSAPRTRGEEQYF; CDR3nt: TGCAGTGCTCCCCGAACGCGGGGAGAGGAGCAGTACTTC
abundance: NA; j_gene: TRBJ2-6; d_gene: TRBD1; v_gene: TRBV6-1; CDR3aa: CASKRTGSSGANVLTF; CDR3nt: TGTGCCAGCAAGCGGACAGGTTCTTCTGGGGCCAACGTCCTGACTTTC
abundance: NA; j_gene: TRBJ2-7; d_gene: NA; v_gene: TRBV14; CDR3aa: CASSRGLPSSYEQYF; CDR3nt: TGTGCCAGCAGCCGGGGACTCCCGAGCTCCTACGAGCAGTACTTC
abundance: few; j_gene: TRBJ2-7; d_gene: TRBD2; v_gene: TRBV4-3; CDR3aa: CASSQEGGRAYEQYF; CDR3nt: TGCGCCAGCAGCCAAGAGGGCGGGAGGGCCTACGAGCAGTACTTC
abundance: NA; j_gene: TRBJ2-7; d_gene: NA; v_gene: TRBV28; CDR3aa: CASSLQEGWGSYEQYF; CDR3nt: TGTGCCAGCAGTCTACAGGAGGGTTGGGGGTCCTACGAGCAGTACTTC
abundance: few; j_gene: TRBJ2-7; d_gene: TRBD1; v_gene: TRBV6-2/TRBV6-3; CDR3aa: CASSSQEGGKYF; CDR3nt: TGTGCCAGCAGCAGCCAAGAAGGGGGCAAGTACTTC
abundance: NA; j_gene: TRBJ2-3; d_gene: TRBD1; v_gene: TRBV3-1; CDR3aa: CASSLGSGGRTDTQYF; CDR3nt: TGTGCCAGCAGCCTCGGCTCAGGGGGCAGGACAGATACGCAGTATTTT
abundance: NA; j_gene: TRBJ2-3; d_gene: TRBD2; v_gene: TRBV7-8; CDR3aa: CASSLIGQRGTDTQYF; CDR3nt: TGTGCCAGCAGCTTAATCGGACAGCGGGGGACAGATACGCAGTATTTT
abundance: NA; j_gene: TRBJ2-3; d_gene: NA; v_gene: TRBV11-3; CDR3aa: CASKGTNTDAQYF; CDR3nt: TGTGCCAGCAAAGGCACCAACACAGATGCGCAGTATTTT
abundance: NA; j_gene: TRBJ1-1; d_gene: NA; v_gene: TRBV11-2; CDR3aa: CASSLDHGHTEAFF; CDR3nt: TGTGCCAGCAGCTTAGATCACGGACACACTGAAGCTTTCTTT
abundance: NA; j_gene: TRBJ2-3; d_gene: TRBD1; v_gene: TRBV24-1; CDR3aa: CATSDPQGARTDTQYF; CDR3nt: TGTGCCACCAGTGACCCGCAGGGGGCCCGCACAGATACGCAGTATTTT
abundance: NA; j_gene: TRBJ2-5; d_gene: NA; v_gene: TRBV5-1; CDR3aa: CASSLMSMTTQETQYF; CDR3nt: TGCGCCAGCAGCTTGATGTCTATGACCACACAAGAGACCCAGTACTTC
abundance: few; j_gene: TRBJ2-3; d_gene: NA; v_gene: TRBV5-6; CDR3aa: CASSRSSGTSSRYF; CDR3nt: TGTGCCAGCAGTCGATCCTCAGGCACGTCAAGTCGGTATTTT
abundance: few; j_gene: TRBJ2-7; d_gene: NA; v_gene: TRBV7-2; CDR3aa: CASSIPLSWGDEQYF; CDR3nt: TGTGCCAGCAGCATCCCCCTGTCCTGGGGGGACGAGCAGTACTTC
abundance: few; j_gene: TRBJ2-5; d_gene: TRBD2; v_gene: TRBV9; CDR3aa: CASSVAATSGQETQYF; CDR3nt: TGTGCCAGCAGCGTAGCGGCTACTAGCGGCCAAGAGACCCAGTACTTC